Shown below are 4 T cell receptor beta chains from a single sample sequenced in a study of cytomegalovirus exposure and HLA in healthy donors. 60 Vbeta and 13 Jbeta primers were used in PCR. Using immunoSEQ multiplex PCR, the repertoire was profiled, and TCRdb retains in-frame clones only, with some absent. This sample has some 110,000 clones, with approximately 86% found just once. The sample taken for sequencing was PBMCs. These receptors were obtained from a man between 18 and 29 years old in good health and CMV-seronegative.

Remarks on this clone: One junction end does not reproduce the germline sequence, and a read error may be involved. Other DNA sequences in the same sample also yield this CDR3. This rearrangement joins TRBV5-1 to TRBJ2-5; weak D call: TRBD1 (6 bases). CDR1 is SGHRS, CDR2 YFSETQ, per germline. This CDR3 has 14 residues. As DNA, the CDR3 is TGCGCCAGCAGCCCCAGACAGGACCAGGAGACCCAGTACTTC. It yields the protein CASSPRQDQETQYF.

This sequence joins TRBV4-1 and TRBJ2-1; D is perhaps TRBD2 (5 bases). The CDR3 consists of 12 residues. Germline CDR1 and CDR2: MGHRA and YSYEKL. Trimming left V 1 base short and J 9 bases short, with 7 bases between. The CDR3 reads CASSQGRLEQFF. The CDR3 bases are TGCGCCAGCAGCCAAGGGAGGCTTGAGCAGTTCTTC.

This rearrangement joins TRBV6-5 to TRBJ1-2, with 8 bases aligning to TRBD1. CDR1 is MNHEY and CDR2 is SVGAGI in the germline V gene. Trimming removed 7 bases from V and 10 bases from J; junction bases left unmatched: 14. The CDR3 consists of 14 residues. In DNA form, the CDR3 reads TGTGCCAGCATCCCCCGGCGCGGGCAGGGGGCCTACACCTTC. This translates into CASIPRRGQGAYTF.

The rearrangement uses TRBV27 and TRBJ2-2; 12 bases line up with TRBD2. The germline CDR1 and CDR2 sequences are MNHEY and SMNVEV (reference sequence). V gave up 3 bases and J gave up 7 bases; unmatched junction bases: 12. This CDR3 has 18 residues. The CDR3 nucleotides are TGTGCCAGCAGTTTTGTGATGTTGACTAGCGGGAGTTACGGGGAGCTGTTTTTT. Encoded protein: CASSFVMLTSGSYGELFF.